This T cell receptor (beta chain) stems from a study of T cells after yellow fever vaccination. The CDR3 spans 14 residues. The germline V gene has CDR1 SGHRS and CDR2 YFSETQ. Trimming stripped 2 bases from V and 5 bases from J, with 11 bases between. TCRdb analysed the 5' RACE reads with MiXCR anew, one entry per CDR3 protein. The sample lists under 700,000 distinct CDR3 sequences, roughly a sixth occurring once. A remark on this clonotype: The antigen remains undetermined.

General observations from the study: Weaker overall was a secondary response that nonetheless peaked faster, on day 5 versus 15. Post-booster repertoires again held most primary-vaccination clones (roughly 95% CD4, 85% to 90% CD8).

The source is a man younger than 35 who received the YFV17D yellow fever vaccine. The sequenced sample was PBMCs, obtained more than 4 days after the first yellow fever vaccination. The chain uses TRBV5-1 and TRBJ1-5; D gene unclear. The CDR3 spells CASSFSGEDQPQHF. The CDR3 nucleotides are TGCGCCAGCAGCTTTTCCGGGGAAGATCAGCCCCAGCATTTT.